This section outlines one TCR beta chain sequence together with its context. Antigen specificity is unknown. This sample was included in a study of monozygotic twins with cystic fibrosis. Study at large: Approximately 2.7 micrograms of fragmented DNA underwent approximately 15 PCR cycles for library preparation. Study-level results: Median Simpson clonality of approximately 0.0088 suggested naive T cells predominated. V usage most resembled the co-twin in 13 of 16 pairs.

Profiled with immunoSEQ multiplex PCR; TCRdb holds only in-frame clones, not every one. The sample contains about 36,000 clones, around nine tenths of which appear only once. Germline trimming cut 6 bases from V and 7 bases from J; bases unmatched to any gene: 8. This CDR3 has 14 amino acids. Germline V lookup: CDR1 MNHEY, CDR2 SMNVEV (reference sequence). The clonotype originates from a boy aged 2 to 10 with cystic fibrosis. The sample was blood. The J gene is TRBJ2-1, the V gene TRBV27; 8 positions agree with TRBD1. CDR3 amino acids: CASRPPGTGNEQFF. The CDR3 DNA sequence: TGTGCCAGCAGACCCCCCGGGACAGGTAATGAGCAGTTCTTC.